One and the same sample provided the 25 T cell receptor beta chains below, sequenced in a study of T cell changes during pregnancy in multiple sclerosis. Repertoires were generated with immunoSEQ multiplex PCR, while TCRdb's copy carries only in-frame clones and drops some. Of 50,000 to 65,000 clones in the sample, over 85% are singletons; the top ten hold approximately 3.3%. The starting material was CD8+ T cells from peripheral blood mononuclear cells, obtained in the second trimester of pregnancy. These receptors all stem from a female donor with multiple sclerosis, enrolled in a pregnancy study.

The genes are TRBV7-9 and TRBJ2-1, with 7 bases matching TRBD2. Germline assignment: CDR1 SEHNR and CDR2 FQNEAQ (reference sequence). Germline trimming cut 2 bases from V and 5 bases from J; bases unmatched to any gene: 6. This CDR3 contains 15 residues. Here the CDR3 reads CASSLTSANHNEQFF. CDR3 DNA sequence: TGTGCCAGCAGCTTAACTAGCGCGAATCACAATGAGCAGTTCTTC.

As to this clone: An end of the junction differs from the germline gene, which may be a read error. The chain employs TRBV18 and TRBJ2-1; D is perhaps TRBD2 (7 bases). The CDR3 consists of 14 residues. From germline, CDR1 is KGHSH and CDR2 LQKENI. CDR3 sequence (DNA): TGTGCCAGCTCACTTGGGGGCGGGGGACCACGAATCCTCTTC. Residues: CASSLGGGGPRILF.

The chain uses TRBV6-5 and TRBJ1-1; no clear D gene. The CDR3 covers 14 residues. Trimming left V 3 bases short and J 1 base short, with 9 bases between. Germline loops: CDR1 MNHEY, CDR2 SVGAGI. CDR3 coding DNA: TGTGCCAGCAGTTATCTCGGAGCGAACACTGAAGCTTTCTTT. Translated: CASSYLGANTEAFF.

This chain connects TRBV4-1 to TRBJ2-3, with D perhaps TRBD1 (7 bases). In germline, CDR1 is MGHRA, CDR2 YSYEKL. Trimming removed 6 bases at V and 3 bases at J, with 16 bases between. The CDR3 extends over 15 amino acids. CDR3 loop: CASRHTQGRTDTQYF. DNA of the CDR3: TGCGCCAGCAGACACACACAGGGGAGGACAGATACGCAGTATTTT.

CDR3 bases: TGTGCCAGTGAAATGAACAGTGGCGGAGGGATCCAGTACTTC. This gives the protein CASEMNSGGGIQYF. The V call is TRBV19, the J call TRBJ2-5; possible D gene TRBD2, 6 bases. Trimming took 8 bases from V and 10 from J, leaving 23 bases between them. The CDR3 is made up of 14 amino acids. Per germline, CDR1 LNHDA and CDR2 SQIVND (reference sequence).

The chain is built from TRBV5-1 and TRBJ2-7; 8 bases are shared with TRBD1. V trimming: 4 bases; J trimming: 2 bases; junction bases outside the gene matches: 11. Germline CDR1 SGHRS, CDR2 YFSETQ. CDR3 size: 16 residues. The CDR3 protein is CASSPPDRVEAYEQYF. In nucleotides, the CDR3 is TGCGCCAGCAGCCCACCGGACAGGGTAGAGGCCTACGAGCAGTACTTC.

This chain links TRBV5-1 with TRBJ2-7; TRBD1 matches 10 bases. The CDR3 length is 16 residues. The germline CDR1 and CDR2 sequences are SGHRS and YFSETQ. V was clipped by 5 bases and J by 2 bases; unmatched bases: 10. The CDR3 nucleotides are TGCGCCAGCAGTAACGGGACAGGGGCCAAAACCTACGAGCAGTACTTC. The encoded protein is CASSNGTGAKTYEQYF.

This chain uses TRBV6-4 with TRBJ2-3, with TRBD2 as a possible D gene (6 bases). V dropped 8 bases and J dropped 1 base, with 13 bases sitting between them. Germline CDR1 MRHNA, CDR2 SNTAGT. The CDR3 spans 14 residues. This chain's CDR3 is CASSPGEGTDTQYF. CDR3 sequence (DNA): TGTGCCAGCTCCCCCGGGGAGGGCACAGATACGCAGTATTTT.

The J gene is TRBJ2-3, the V gene TRBV25-1, with a tentative D call TRBD1 (5 bases). Deletions cut 6 bases from V and 2 bases from J, with 12 bases between. Germline loops: CDR1 MGHDK, CDR2 SYGVNS. This CDR3 has 14 amino acids. The CDR3: CASRGHRFTDTQYF. For the CDR3, the DNA is TGTGCCAGCAGGGGTCACAGGTTCACAGATACGCAGTATTTT.

J is TRBJ2-5 and V is TRBV9, with TRBD2 matching 7 bases. Germline V lookup: CDR1 SGDLS, CDR2 YYNGEE. The CDR3 has 14 amino acids. The ends lost 2 bases at V and 5 bases at J; junction bases unmatched: 6. The CDR3 here is CASSVFAGEETQYF. In DNA form, the CDR3 reads TGTGCCAGCAGCGTTTTCGCGGGAGAGGAGACCCAGTACTTC.

This sequence joins TRBV28 and TRBJ1-1, with D maybe TRBD1 (6 bases). Germline CDR1 and CDR2: MDHEN and SYDVKM. This CDR3 contains 16 residues. V lost 2 bases to trimming and J lost 7 bases, with 20 bases between them. CDR3 bases: TGTGCCAGCAGTTTAAGGGGGGGGTACCTCCCAAATGAAGCTTTCTTT. It translates to CASSLRGGYLPNEAFF.

This clone was detected only once. The rearrangement uses TRBV28 and TRBJ2-7; D unclear. Between the trimmed V and J ends, which lost 2 bases and 2 bases, there was a span of 7 bases. CDR3 length: 13 amino acids. Germline V gene sequence: CDR1 MDHEN, CDR2 SYDVKM. CDR3 bases: TGTGCCAGCAGTTTAGGAGCCCCCTACGAGCAGTACTTC. Translation: CASSLGAPYEQYF.

As DNA, the CDR3 is TGTGCCAGCAGCACCCGACAGGGTGCCTACAATGAGCAGTTCTTC. Its translation is CASSTRQGAYNEQFF. The gene calls are TRBV9 and TRBJ2-1, with 7 bases aligning to TRBD1. V was clipped by 4 bases and J by 2 bases; unmatched bases: 6. Germline CDR1 reads SGDLS; CDR2 reads YYNGEE. The CDR3 contains 15 residues.

V and J are TRBV29-1 and TRBJ2-1, with D possibly TRBD2 on 6 matching bases. The germline gives CDR1 SQVTM, CDR2 ANQGSEA. This CDR3 has 13 residues. Trimming shortened V by 3 bases and J by 3 bases, and 9 bases separated the two germline ends. The CDR3 loop reads CSVERRGYNEQFF. DNA of the CDR3: TGCAGCGTTGAGAGGCGGGGCTACAATGAGCAGTTCTTC.

V usage is TRBV7-9 and J usage is TRBJ2-1, with 9 bases lining up with TRBD2. V lost 1 base, J lost 5 bases, and 6 bases stayed unmatched. Germline V gene data show CDR1 as SEHNR and CDR2 as FQNEAQ (reference sequence). The CDR3 is 16 amino acids. CDR3 DNA sequence: TGTGCCAGCAGCTTAGAAGCTAGCGGGACCAACAATGAGCAGTTCTTC. Translating it yields CASSLEASGTNNEQFF.

The rearrangement links TRBV5-6 to TRBJ2-6, with TRBD1 as a possible D gene (5 bases). V shed 6 bases and J shed 1 base, with 8 bases lying between them. The CDR3 has 14 residues. CDR1 SGHDT and CDR2 YYEEEE come from the germline V gene. The CDR3 region is CASNPGSGANVLTF. In nucleotides, the CDR3 is TGTGCCAGCAACCCAGGGTCTGGGGCCAACGTCCTGACTTTC.

The rearrangement joins TRBV27 to TRBJ2-3; D unclear. The germline CDR1 and CDR2 sequences are MNHEY and SMNVEV (reference sequence). The germline V and J ends were trimmed by 2 bases and 4 bases, with 7 bases remaining between them. The CDR3 length is 13 residues. The CDR3 spells CASSLKGADTQYF. The CDR3 nucleotides read TGTGCCAGCAGTTTAAAAGGAGCAGATACGCAGTATTTT.

V gene TRBV7-9 combines with J gene TRBJ2-1, with a possible D match to TRBD2 (6 bases). Trimming removed 6 bases from V and 10 bases from J, with 16 bases in between. Per the germline V gene, CDR1 is SEHNR and CDR2 is FQNEAQ (reference sequence). The CDR3 extends over 13 amino acids. The CDR3 sequence: CASSPLLASEQFF. The CDR3 nucleotides read TGTGCCAGCAGTCCCCTACTAGCCAGCGAGCAGTTCTTC.

This clone appeared once. The chain couples TRBV27 to TRBJ1-4; D gene ambiguous. The CDR3 loop spans 15 amino acids. Germline V CDR1 and CDR2: MNHEY, SMNVEV (reference sequence). Trimming took 0 bases from V and 0 from J, leaving 5 bases between them. CDR3 amino acids: CASSLSSATNEKLFF. The CDR3, as DNA: TGTGCCAGCAGTTTATCGTCGGCAACTAATGAAAAACTGTTTTTT.

The chain joins TRBV11-2 to TRBJ2-3; 14 bases line up with TRBD2. The length of the CDR3 is 15 residues. Trimming cost V 5 bases and J 6 bases; bases outside gene matches: 4. The germline gives CDR1 SGHAT, CDR2 FQNNGV. In DNA, the CDR3 is TGTGCCAGCAGCCCGAGGACTAGCGGGAGGGATACGCAGTATTTT. It is translated as CASSPRTSGRDTQYF.

This chain links TRBV13 with TRBJ2-1; D not resolved. There are 12 residues in the CDR3. Germline CDR1 is PRHDT and CDR2 is FYEKMQ (reference sequence). Deletions cut 1 base from V and 8 bases from J, with 6 bases between. CDR3 nucleotides: TGTGCCAGCAGCTTAGTTCCCGATGAGCAGTTCTTC. Translating it yields CASSLVPDEQFF.

V is TRBV5-1 and J is TRBJ2-3; D possibly corresponds to TRBD2 (6 bases). V lost 1 base and J lost 4, with 7 bases in between. The CDR3 is made up of 13 amino acids. In germline, CDR1 is SGHRS, CDR2 YFSETQ. CDR3 in DNA: TGCGCCAGCAGCTTGAAGCGGGCAGATACGCAGTATTTT. This codes for CASSLKRADTQYF.

CDR3 in DNA: TGTGCCAGCAGTTTGTTGGGGGCGCAGAACATTCAGTACTTC. It specifies CASSLLGAQNIQYF. V is TRBV27 and J is TRBJ2-4; the D gene is possibly TRBD1 (6 bases). This CDR3 is 14 amino acids long. V was cut by 3 bases and J by 7 bases, with 13 bases left in between. Germline V gene lookup returns CDR1 MNHEY and CDR2 SMNVEV (reference sequence).

A note on this clone: At one end, the junction sequence differs from germline, possibly due to a read error. V usage is TRBV7-9 and J usage is TRBJ2-1; TRBD2 matches 9 bases. Germline V gives CDR1 SEHNR, CDR2 FQNEAQ (reference sequence). CDR3 length: 15 residues. For the CDR3, the DNA is TGTGCCAGCAGCATAGCGGGAGTGGCCTACAATGAGCAGTTCTTC. Encoded protein: CASSIAGVAYNEQFF.

The chain recombines TRBV7-9 with TRBJ1-1, with 9 bases fitting TRBD1. The CDR3 is 15 amino acids. CDR1 SEHNR and CDR2 FQNEAQ come from the germline V gene (reference sequence). V was clipped by 2 bases and J by 4 bases; unmatched bases: 5. The DNA for the CDR3 is TGTGCCAGCAGCTTACCGGGACAGGGCGCCACTGAAGCTTTCTTT. It encodes CASSLPGQGATEAFF. Filled out from reference TRBV7-9 and TRBJ1-1, the complete variable domain reads DTGVSQNPRHKITKRGQNVTFRCDPISEHNRLYWYRQTLGQGPEFLTYFQNEAQLEKSRLLSDRFSAERPKGSFSTLEIQRTEQGDSAMYLCASSLPGQGATEAFFGQGTRLTVV.